This T cell receptor beta chain appears in the sequencing data of a study of identical twins. MiXCR, applied by TCRdb to the 5' RACE reads, yields one record per CDR3 protein. Among roughly 770,000 distinct CDR3 sequences listed, roughly 18% were seen once. This clonotype appeared many times. The antigen is undetermined. V was trimmed by 4 bases and J by 5 bases, leaving 4 bases between them. The CDR3 covers 11 residues. Germline lookup yields CDR1 SGHRS and CDR2 YFSETQ. Study findings and constraints: There were fewer insertions in abundant cord blood beta clonotypes, but memory repertoires showed no such pattern.

This sample also belongs to another study, concerning T cells expressing NK-cell markers. That work states: In several experiments, an anti-gamma-delta TCR antibody restricted sorting to alpha-beta TCR T cells. In several donors, dominant clonotypes made up about 28.3-60.1% of CD3+CD56-NKG2C+ cells.

V is TRBV5-1 and J is TRBJ2-1, with D unclear. The sequencing sample was made of PBMCs. The TCR was taken from a woman younger than 30 in good health. CDR3 in amino acids: CASSADNEQFF. In DNA form, the CDR3 reads TGCGCCAGCAGCGCGGACAATGAGCAGTTCTTC.